The 21 T cell receptor beta chains below come from one sample, sequenced in a study of CD8+CD57+ T cells in acquired aplastic anemia. Patients selected for sequencing had displayed CD8+CD57+ cell expansion by flow cytometry. Genomic DNA, the template, was used for profiling of the TCR beta VDJ and CDR3. TCRdb re-analysed the reads in MiXCR, keeping a single row per CDR3 protein. The repertoire consists of 150,000 to 200,000 distinct CDR3 sequences, with around half occurring once and the leading ten covering roughly 30%. Sequencing used sorted CD4+, CD8+, or CD8+CD57+ T cells (not recorded which) from PBMCs. The receptors shown here come from a human donor with aplastic anemia.

This chain links TRBV7-2 with TRBJ2-7; weak D call: TRBD1 (6 bases). CDR1 and CDR2 from the germline V gene are SGHTA and FQGNSA. V was clipped by 1 base and J by 6 bases, with 13 bases between them. The CDR3 sequence is 14 residues long. The CDR3 region is CASSLESGETEQYF. Here the CDR3 DNA reads TGTGCCAGCAGCTTAGAGTCAGGGGAGACCGAGCAGTACTTC.

This clonotype was seen at least ten times. The rearrangement uses TRBV2 and TRBJ2-7; 7 bases match TRBD2. The trim removed 6 bases at V and 5 bases at J, leaving 16 bases unmatched. CDR1 SNHLY and CDR2 FYNNEI come from the germline V gene. This CDR3 has 16 residues. DNA of the CDR3: TGTGCCAGCAGAGTGAGGAGCGGGGAAGGAAACAACGAGCAGTACTTC. Amino acid sequence: CASRVRSGEGNNEQYF. The full variable domain, completed using reference TRBV2 and TRBJ2-7, is EPEVTQTPSHQVTQMGQEVILRCVPISNHLYFYWYRQILGQKVEFLVSFYNNEISEKSEIFDDQFSVERPDGSNFTLKIRSTKLEDSAMYFCASRVRSGEGNNEQYFGPGTRLTVT.

V and J are TRBV6-5 and TRBJ2-7, with 7 bases matching TRBD1. The CDR3 covers 16 residues. Unmatched junction bases numbered 13, after V lost 4 bases and J lost 4 bases. Per germline, CDR1 MNHEY and CDR2 SVGAGI. This CDR3 is CASSSPAAGGMYEQYF. DNA of the CDR3: TGTGCCAGCAGTTCCCCGGCGGCAGGGGGTATGTACGAGCAGTACTTC.

This clonotype was counted many times. This chain connects TRBV15 to TRBJ2-5; D call uncertain. This CDR3 is 14 amino acids long. V shed 3 bases and J shed 5 bases, with 13 bases lying between them. Germline V lookup: CDR1 LNHNV, CDR2 YYDKDF (reference sequence). CDR3 amino acids: CATSRSEPWETQYF. The CDR3 DNA reads TGTGCCACCAGCAGGTCGGAGCCGTGGGAGACCCAGTACTTC. The variable domain in full, completed from reference TRBV15 and TRBJ2-5, reads DAMVIQNPRYQVTQFGKPVTLSCSQTLNHNVMYWYQQKSSQAPKLLFHYYDKDFNNEADTPDNFQSRRPNTSFCFLDIRSPGLGDTAMYLCATSRSEPWETQYFGPGTRLLVL.

The V call is TRBV10-3, the J call TRBJ1-1; 9 positions agree with TRBD1. This CDR3 is built from 15 residues. After removal of 4 bases from V and 4 bases from J, the junction contained 7 bases not matched to a gene. The germline CDR1 and CDR2 sequences are ENHRY and SYGVKD. CDR3 amino acids: CAISGRQGDGTEAFF. In nucleotides, the CDR3 is TGTGCCATCAGTGGGAGACAGGGGGACGGCACTGAAGCTTTCTTT.

Concerning this clonotype itself: Mismatch with germline at one junction end may stem from a read error. This sequence joins TRBV5-1 and TRBJ2-7; 7 nucleotides match TRBD1. Germline CDR1 SGHRS, CDR2 YFSETQ. The CDR3 extends over 14 amino acids. The CDR3 DNA follows: TGCGCCAGCAGCTTAGGGGGCGGCATCTACGGGCAGTACTTC. This gives the protein CASSLGGGIYGQYF. Based on the CDR3 plus reference TRBV5-1 and TRBJ2-7, the full variable domain is KAGVTQTPRYLIKTRGQQVTLSCSPISGHRSVSWYQQTPGQGLQFLFEYFSETQRNKGNFPGRFSGRQFSNSRSEMNVSTLELGDSALYLCASSLGGGIYGQYFGPGTRLTVT.

This clonotype appeared many times. This rearrangement joins TRBV4-3 to TRBJ2-3, with 8 bases fitting TRBD1. Germline V gene lookup returns CDR1 LGHNA and CDR2 YSLEER. The V segment lost 4 bases and the J segment 4 bases; nucleotides outside the gene matches: 4. CDR3 size: 14 residues. The CDR3 coding sequence is TGCGCCAGCAGCCCCTGGACAGGGTCAGATACGCAGTATTTT. As protein: CASSPWTGSDTQYF.

The chain has TRBV19 and TRBJ1-1; no firm D call. The V end lost 9 bases, the J end lost 3 bases, and 14 bases lay between the germline ends. CDR1 and CDR2 (germline): LNHDA, SQIVND (reference sequence). The CDR3 sequence is 13 residues long. The CDR3 nucleotides read TGTGCCAGCAGCACCGGTAAGGACACTGAAGCTTTCTTT. Its translation is CASSTGKDTEAFF.

The chain is built from TRBV2 and TRBJ1-1; D is perhaps TRBD1 (5 bases). CDR1 is SNHLY and CDR2 is FYNNEI in the germline V gene. Trimming stripped 8 bases from V and 4 bases from J, with 17 bases between. This CDR3 has 14 residues. CDR3 nucleotides: TGTGCCAGCCTCGGGGGAGGAATCGGCACTGAAGCTTTCTTT. Translated: CASLGGGIGTEAFF.

This clonotype was seen a few times. Mismatch with germline at one junction end may stem from a read error. As DNA, the CDR3 is TGTGCCGGCAGCGAACGGGGCGCTAACTATGGCTACACCTTC. Protein product: CAGSERGANYGYTF. This sequence joins TRBV9 and TRBJ1-2; a possible D gene is TRBD1 (5 bases). The CDR3 runs 14 residues. From germline, CDR1 is SGDLS and CDR2 YYNGEE.

The chain uses TRBV2 and TRBJ1-5; possible D gene TRBD1, 5 bases. The CDR3 is made up of 14 amino acids. Trimming cost V 7 bases and J 7 bases, with 17 bases left between them. The germline V gene encodes CDR1 SNHLY and CDR2 FYNNEI. The DNA of the CDR3 is TGTGCCAGCACCCAACTTGGGGGGGACCAGCCCCAGCATTTT. This gives the protein CASTQLGGDQPQHF.

As to this clonotype: A much larger clone sits a single nucleotide away, making a read error possible. The gene calls are TRBV11-2 and TRBJ2-7; TRBD2 matches 7 bases. This CDR3 has 16 amino acids. V was pared by 5 bases and J by 1 base, with 11 bases of the junction left unmatched. Germline CDR1 and CDR2: SGHAT and FQNNGV. The CDR3 nucleotides read TGTGCCAGCAGCCTCCCACCAGCGGGGATATCCTACGAGCAGTACTTC. Its translation: CASSLPPAGISYEQYF.

J is TRBJ2-1 and V is TRBV12-3 or TRBV12-4, with TRBD2 matching over 14 bases. This CDR3 is 18 amino acids long. V was pared by 7 bases and J by 2 bases, with 10 bases of the junction left unmatched. The CDR3 nucleotides read TGTGCCAGCATCCCCGGGACTAGCGGGAGTGGTCCCTACAATGAGCAGTTCTTC. It translates to CASIPGTSGSGPYNEQFF.

The sample holds many counts of this clonotype. The V and J genes are TRBV20-1 and TRBJ1-2, with TRBD1 as a possible D gene (5 bases). CDR3 size: 14 residues. CDR1 is DFQATT, CDR2 SNEGSKA, per germline (reference sequence). The ends were cut back, 3 bases at V and 8 bases at J, with 19 bases in the middle. The CDR3 here is CSARPRWGGEGYTF. DNA for the CDR3: TGCAGTGCTAGGCCCAGGTGGGGCGGGGAGGGCTACACCTTC.

The V call is TRBV11-2, the J call TRBJ1-6, with D unresolved. CDR1 and CDR2 (germline): SGHAT, FQNNGV. The CDR3 runs to 16 residues. V was cut by 3 bases and J by 9 bases, with 18 bases left in between. The CDR3 reads CASSFRGLHSGSPLHF. The DNA for the CDR3 is TGTGCCAGCAGCTTCCGAGGACTTCATTCGGGTTCACCCCTCCACTTT.

The genes are TRBV19 and TRBJ2-3; D is undetermined. V was clipped by 6 bases and J by 2 bases, with 9 bases between them. Germline V lookup: CDR1 LNHDA, CDR2 SQIVND (reference sequence). The CDR3 is 13 residues long. The CDR3 DNA is TGTGCCAGTAGCCTGGCCCCCACAGATACGCAGTATTTT. The encoded protein is CASSLAPTDTQYF.

CDR3 in DNA: TGCGCCAGCAGCTTGGGGCTAGCGGGAGTATTGATGGGGGGCGAGACCCAGTACTTC. Residues: CASSLGLAGVLMGGETQYF. This sequence joins TRBV5-1 and TRBJ2-5; 10 nucleotides agree with TRBD2. Trimming cost V 0 bases and J 5 bases; bases outside gene matches: 16. This CDR3 spans 19 amino acids. The germline gives CDR1 SGHRS, CDR2 YFSETQ.

V usage is TRBV19 and J usage is TRBJ1-2; D is uncertain. V lost 3 bases to trimming and J lost 8 bases, with 25 bases between them. The CDR3 is made up of 17 amino acids. In germline, CDR1 is LNHDA, CDR2 SQIVND (reference sequence). CDR3 region: CASSILYPTDAGWGYTF. Written as DNA, the CDR3 is TGTGCCAGTAGTATCCTCTACCCGACGGACGCCGGCTGGGGCTACACCTTC.

Regarding this clonotype: Compared with germline, one end of the junction differs, possibly owing to a read error. The chain uses TRBV20-1 and TRBJ2-7; D ambiguous. The V gene's germline CDR1 is DFQATT and CDR2 SNEGSKA (reference sequence). There are 14 residues in the CDR3. CDR3 in amino acids: CSAQPVVMLYGQYF. The CDR3 bases are TGCAGTGCCCAACCAGTTGTCATGCTCTACGGGCAGTACTTC.

This clonotype was seen more than once but under ten times. The V and J genes are TRBV9 and TRBJ1-6, with D unclear. Between the trimmed V and J ends, which lost 0 bases and 7 bases, there was a span of 5 bases. CDR1 SGDLS and CDR2 YYNGEE come from the germline V gene. The length of the CDR3 is 13 residues. Here the CDR3 reads CASSVVGNSPLHF. CDR3 nucleotides: TGTGCCAGCAGCGTAGTAGGAAATTCACCCCTCCACTTT.

This clonotype was counted many times. The chain is built from TRBV14 and TRBJ2-2; D not certain. This CDR3 comprises 15 residues. CDR1 is SGHDN and CDR2 is FVKESK in the germline V gene. V was trimmed by 4 bases and J by 0 bases, leaving 9 bases between them. CDR3 amino acids: CASSPLTSNTGELFF. Here the CDR3 DNA reads TGTGCCAGCAGCCCCTTGACCTCGAACACCGGGGAGCTGTTTTTT.